What follows are 6 T cell receptor beta chains derived from one specimen sequenced in a study of cytomegalovirus exposure and HLA in healthy donors. Assay: immunoSEQ multiplex PCR; the TCRdb copy retains only in-frame clones and omits some. The data hold tens of thousands of clones, with 90% to 96% observed a single time. The sequenced material came from PBMCs. The receptors were gathered from a young man in good health and CMV-seropositive.

The chain couples TRBV28 to TRBJ1-5, with D uncertain. CDR1 and CDR2 from the germline V gene are MDHEN and SYDVKM. The CDR3 contains 14 residues. Trimming took off 9 bases at V and 3 bases at J, with 15 bases between the two ends. The chain's CDR3 is CASSTPMDNQPQHF. In DNA form, the CDR3 reads TGTGCCAGTAGCACCCCCATGGACAATCAGCCCCAGCATTTT.

This chain uses TRBV19 with TRBJ2-1; D not certain. The V end lost 3 bases, the J end lost 8 bases, and 5 bases lay between the germline ends. The CDR3 consists of 11 residues. The germline V gene encodes CDR1 LNHDA and CDR2 SQIVND (reference sequence). CDR3 residues: CASSISDEQFF. CDR3 bases: TGTGCCAGTAGTATCTCCGATGAGCAGTTCTTC.

This chain links TRBV2 with TRBJ2-7, with TRBD2 matching over 7 bases. Germline V CDR1 and CDR2: SNHLY, FYNNEI. The CDR3 length is 16 residues. The trim removed 8 bases at V and 3 bases at J, leaving 16 bases unmatched. The CDR3 DNA sequence: TGTGCCAGCCGTTCTGAGGGGAGGGCCCCGTACTACGAGCAGTACTTC. It translates to CASRSEGRAPYYEQYF.

The chain has TRBV29-1 and TRBJ2-2; 7 bases map to TRBD2. Germline CDR1 is SQVTM and CDR2 is ANQGSEA. The CDR3 runs 15 residues. Trimming took 3 bases from V and 6 from J; bases not matched to a gene: 10. The CDR3 DNA reads as TGCAGCGTTGATTCGGGGGAGGGTCGCCCCGGGGAGCTGTTTTTT. It yields the protein CSVDSGEGRPGELFF.

V is TRBV18 and J is TRBJ2-1, with 13 bases fitting TRBD2. Germline-derived CDR1 and CDR2 are KGHSH and LQKENI. V gave up 4 bases and J gave up 4 bases; unmatched junction bases: 4. The CDR3 is 16 amino acids. The CDR3 DNA sequence: TGTGCCAGCTCACGAGGGACTAGCGGGACGTACAATGAGCAGTTCTTC. Its translation is CASSRGTSGTYNEQFF.

The chain joins TRBV5-4 to TRBJ1-1; perhaps TRBD1 as D (5 bases). The CDR3 has 15 amino acids. From germline, CDR1 is SGHNT and CDR2 YYREEE (reference sequence). The V end was cut by 3 bases, the J end by 0 bases, with 12 bases between. CDR3 sequence reads: CASSWGGSMNTEAFF. CDR3 DNA: TGTGCCAGCAGCTGGGGCGGCAGCATGAACACTGAAGCTTTCTTT.